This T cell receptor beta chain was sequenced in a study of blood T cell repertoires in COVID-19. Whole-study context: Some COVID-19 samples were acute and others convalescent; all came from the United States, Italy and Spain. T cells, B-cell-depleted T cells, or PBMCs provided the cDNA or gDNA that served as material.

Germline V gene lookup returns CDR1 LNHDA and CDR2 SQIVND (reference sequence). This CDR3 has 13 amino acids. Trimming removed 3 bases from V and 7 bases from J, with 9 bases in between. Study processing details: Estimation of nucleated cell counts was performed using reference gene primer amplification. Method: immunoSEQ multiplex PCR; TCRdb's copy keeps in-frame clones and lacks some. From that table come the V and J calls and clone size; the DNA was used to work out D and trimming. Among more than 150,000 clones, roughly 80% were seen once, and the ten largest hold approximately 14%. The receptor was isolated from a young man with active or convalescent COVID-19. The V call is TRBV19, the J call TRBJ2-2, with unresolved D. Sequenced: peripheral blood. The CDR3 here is CASSISYSGELFF. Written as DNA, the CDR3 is TGTGCCAGTAGTATTTCTTACAGCGGGGAGCTGTTTTTT.